The source of this T cell receptor beta chain is a study of human T cells and chemical hapten exposure. The sample's time point: healthy volunteer bleed at 6 weeks. The starting material, unfractionated whole blood, was used for total RNA extraction. In this sample, this clonotype turned up many times. The antigen is not known. Study-level points and caveats: There was no change with DPC sensitization in TCRs above 1 in 1000 frequency.

The CDR3 is 19 residues long. The V gene's germline CDR1 is MNHEY and CDR2 SMNVEV (reference sequence). Unmatched junction bases numbered 15, after V lost 5 bases and J lost 2 bases. Individual cDNA molecules (in the library) carried attached unique molecular identifiers. TCRdb independently ran MiXCR on the RACE reads; one entry per CDR3 protein. The table has 65,000 to 95,000 distinct CDR3 sequences, around 9.4% seen once; the top ten hold approximately 1.5%. The specimen was whole blood. The TCR sequence derives from a female donor in good health. Some clones in this sample may be carry-over from other donors' samples. The rearrangement links TRBV27 to TRBJ2-3; 11 bases fit TRBD1. Here the CDR3 reads CASSPRGLRTGGYTDTQYF. The CDR3 DNA follows: TGTGCCAGCAGTCCGAGGGGCCTTCGGACAGGGGGCTACACAGATACGCAGTATTTT.